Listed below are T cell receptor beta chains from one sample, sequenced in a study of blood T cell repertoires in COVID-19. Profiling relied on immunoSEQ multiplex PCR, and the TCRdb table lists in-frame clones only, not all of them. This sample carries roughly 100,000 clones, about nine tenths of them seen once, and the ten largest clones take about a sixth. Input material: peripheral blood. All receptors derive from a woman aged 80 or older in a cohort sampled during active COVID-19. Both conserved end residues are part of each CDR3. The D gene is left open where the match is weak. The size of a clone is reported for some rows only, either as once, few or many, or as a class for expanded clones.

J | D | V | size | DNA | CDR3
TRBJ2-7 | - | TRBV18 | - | TGTGCCAGCTCACCGGAGACCGAGCAGTACTTC | CASSPETEQYF
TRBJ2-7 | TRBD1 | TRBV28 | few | TGTGCCAGCAGAGGACAGGGGGCTGGGCCCGACTCCTACGAGCAGTACTTC | CASRGQGAGPDSYEQYF
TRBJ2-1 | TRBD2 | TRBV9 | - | TGTGCCAGCAGCGTATATCTCAACACCCGGGGGACCAGCGGGACTTACAATGAGCAGTTCTTC | CASSVYLNTRGTSGTYNEQFF
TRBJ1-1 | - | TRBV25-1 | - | TGTGCCACCAAGTTAGGGTCAGGGTCAGCTTTCTTT | CATKLGSGSAFF
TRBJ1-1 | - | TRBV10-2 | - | TGCGCCAGCACCAACCGACCGGGTGACACTGAAGCTTTCTTT | CASTNRPGDTEAFF
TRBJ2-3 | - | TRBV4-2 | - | TGTGCCAGCAGCCAAGGGGTAGTAGCCAACACAGATACGCAGTATTTT | CASSQGVVANTDTQYF
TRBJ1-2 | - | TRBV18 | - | TGTGCCAGCTCACCAACAGGCAACTATGGCTACACCTTC | CASSPTGNYGYTF
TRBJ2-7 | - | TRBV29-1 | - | TGCAGCGTTGAATCAGGGGGGTCCGAGCAGTACTTC | CSVESGGSEQYF
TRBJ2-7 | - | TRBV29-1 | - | TGCAGCGTCCGGGAAGGCCCGGGCTACGAGCAGTACTTC | CSVREGPGYEQYF
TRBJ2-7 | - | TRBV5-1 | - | TGCGCCAGCAGCTTGGAGGGAGAAGTCTACGAGCAGTACTTC | CASSLEGEVYEQYF
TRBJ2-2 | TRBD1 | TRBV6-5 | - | TGTGCCAGCAGACCCGGGACAGGGGACACCGGGGAGCTGTTTTTT | CASRPGTGDTGELFF
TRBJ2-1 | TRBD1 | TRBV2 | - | TGTGCCAACTTAAGGGACAGGACCGTAAGCTCCTACAATGAGCAGTTCTTC | CANLRDRTVSSYNEQFF
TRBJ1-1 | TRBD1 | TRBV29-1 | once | TGCAGCGTTCAGGGGGCAAGGAACACTGAAGCTTTCTTT | CSVQGARNTEAFF
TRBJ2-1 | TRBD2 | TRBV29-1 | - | TGCAGCGTTGACGGTCGGGGGGGCCAAAGGGTTGAGCAGTTCTTC | CSVDGRGGQRVEQFF
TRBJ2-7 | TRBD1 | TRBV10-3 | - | TGTGCCATCAGTGGGATTGGACAGGGGGTTACCTACGAGCAGTACTTC | CAISGIGQGVTYEQYF
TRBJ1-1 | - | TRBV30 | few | TGTGCCTGGAGTGCCGAACCCGGGGTCACTGAAGCTTTCTTT | CAWSAEPGVTEAFF
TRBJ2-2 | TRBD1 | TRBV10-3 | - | TGTGCCATCAGCCGCCGGGACAGGGTCACCGGGGAGCTGTTTTTT | CAISRRDRVTGELFF
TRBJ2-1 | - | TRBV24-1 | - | TGTGCCACCAGTGATTCCGGAGCGGCCACCTACAATGAGCAGTTCTTC | CATSDSGAATYNEQFF
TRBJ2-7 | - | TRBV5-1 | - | TGCGCCAGCAGACCCGACAGGACGAGCTCCTACGAGCAGTACTTC | CASRPDRTSSYEQYF
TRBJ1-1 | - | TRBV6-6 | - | TGTGCCAGCAGTTACCCACAGGGTAGCACTGAAGCTTTCTTT | CASSYPQGSTEAFF
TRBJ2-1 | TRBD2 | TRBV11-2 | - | TGTGCCAGCAGCGTACTAGCGGGAGGGCTCGGAAATGAGCAGTTCTTC | CASSVLAGGLGNEQFF
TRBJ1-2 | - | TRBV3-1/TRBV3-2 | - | TGTGCCAGCAGCCAAATAACCGTAGATGGCTACACCTTC | CASSQITVDGYTF
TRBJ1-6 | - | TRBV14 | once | TGTGCCAGCAGCCAATTCGGACACGAAGATAATTCACCCCTCCACTTT | CASSQFGHEDNSPLHF
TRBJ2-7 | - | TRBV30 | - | TGTGCCTGGCAGGGAACGGGCTACGAGCAGTACTTC | CAWQGTGYEQYF
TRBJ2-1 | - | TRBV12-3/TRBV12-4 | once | TGTGCCAGCAGTTTTAATTCCTACAATGAGCAGTTCTTC | CASSFNSYNEQFF
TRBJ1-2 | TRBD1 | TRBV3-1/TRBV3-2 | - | TGTGCCAGCAGCCAGGAACAGGGCAGGGGGCTGGATGGCTACACCTTC | CASSQEQGRGLDGYTF
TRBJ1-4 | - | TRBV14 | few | TGTGCCAGCAGCCTTACACCGCTCCTAACTAATGAAAAACTGTTTTTT | CASSLTPLLTNEKLFF
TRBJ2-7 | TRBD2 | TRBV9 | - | TGTGCCAGCAGCCCCAGGACTAGCGGGGGATCCTACGAGCAGTACTTC | CASSPRTSGGSYEQYF
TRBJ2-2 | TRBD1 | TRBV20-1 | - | TGCAGTGCTAGTCCACAGGGGGCCGGGGAGCTGTTTTTT | CSASPQGAGELFF
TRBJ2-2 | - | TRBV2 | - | TGTGCCAGCAGTGGTCTTACTAGGACCGGGGAGCTGTTTTTT | CASSGLTRTGELFF
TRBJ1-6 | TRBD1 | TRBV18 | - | TGTGCCAGCTCAGGCCCGGGACAGGGGCCACGCTCACCCCTCCACTTT | CASSGPGQGPRSPLHF
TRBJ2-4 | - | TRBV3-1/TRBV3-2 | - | TGTGCCAGCAGCCAAGGAGGAGCCGGTGGAAACATTCAGTACTTC | CASSQGGAGGNIQYF
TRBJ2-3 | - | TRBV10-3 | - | TGTGCCATCAATGTTAATAGAGATACGCAGTATTTT | CAINVNRDTQYF
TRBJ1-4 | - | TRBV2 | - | TGTGCCAGCAGTGAGTTATATGCAACTAATGAAAAACTGTTTTTT | CASSELYATNEKLFF
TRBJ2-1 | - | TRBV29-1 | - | TGCAGCGTTGAGTTCACTAGCTTACGTGAGGGTGAGCAGTTCTTC | CSVEFTSLREGEQFF
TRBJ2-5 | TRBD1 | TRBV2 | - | TGTGCCAGCAGTAGGGGACAGGGGCCCTTCCCAGAGACCCAGTACTTC | CASSRGQGPFPETQYF
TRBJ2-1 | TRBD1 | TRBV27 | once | TGTGCCAGCAGCCTTATCTGGACAGGGGATAGGAATGAGCAGTTCTTC | CASSLIWTGDRNEQFF
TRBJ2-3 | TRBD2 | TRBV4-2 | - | TGTGCCAGCAGCCAAGCTAGCGGGGGTTACGGAGATACGCAGTATTTT | CASSQASGGYGDTQYF
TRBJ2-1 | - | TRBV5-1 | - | TGCGCCAGCAACAATGATGCCTTCGGGGGTTTCAATGAGCAGTTCTTC | CASNNDAFGGFNEQFF
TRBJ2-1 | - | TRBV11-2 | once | TGTGCCAGCAGCTCCTCAGAGGGAGCCTACAATGAGCAGTTCTTC | CASSSSEGAYNEQFF